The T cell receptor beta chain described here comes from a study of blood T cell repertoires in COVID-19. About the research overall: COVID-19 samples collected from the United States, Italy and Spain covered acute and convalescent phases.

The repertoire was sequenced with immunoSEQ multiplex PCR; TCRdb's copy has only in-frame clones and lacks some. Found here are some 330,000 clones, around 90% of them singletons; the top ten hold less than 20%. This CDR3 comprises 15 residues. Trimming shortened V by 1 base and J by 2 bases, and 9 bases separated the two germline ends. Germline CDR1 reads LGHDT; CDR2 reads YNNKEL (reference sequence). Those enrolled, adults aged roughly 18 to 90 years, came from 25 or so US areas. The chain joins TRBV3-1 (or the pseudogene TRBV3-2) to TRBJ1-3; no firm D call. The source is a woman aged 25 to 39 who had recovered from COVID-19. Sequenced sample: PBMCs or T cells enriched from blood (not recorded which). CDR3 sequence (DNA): TGTGCCAGCAGCCAAGGTCCCAGCGCTGGAAACACCATATATTTT. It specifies CASSQGPSAGNTIYF.